The 23 T cell receptor beta chains presented below share a single source sample, sequenced in a study of T-cell reconstitution after alpha-beta-depleted transplantation in children. Preparing the TCRbeta library involved the use of unique molecular identifiers. TCRdb re-derived calls from the PCR reads in MiXCR, one entry per CDR3 protein. The sample contains about 980,000 distinct CDR3 sequences, about 29% of which appear only once. This specimen consisted of PBMCs, mostly from graft donor cells, obtained 360 days after TCRalphabeta/CD19-depleted stem cell transplant. These receptors originate from a boy in the first two years of life who had a stem cell transplant for SCID, so the T cells may come from the graft donor.

The V gene is TRBV20-1, the J gene TRBJ2-2, with a possible D match to TRBD1 (6 bases). Germline-derived CDR1 and CDR2 are DFQATT and SNEGSKA (reference sequence). Trimming removed 4 bases from V and 5 bases from J, with 17 bases in between. The CDR3 has 15 residues. CDR3 DNA sequence: TGCAGTGCTAAGCCATATCACAGGGAAACCGGGGAGCTGTTTTTT. It specifies CSAKPYHRETGELFF.

This clonotype was counted between two and nine times. This chain connects TRBV15 to TRBJ2-3; possibly TRBD1 for D (5 bases). The CDR3 is made up of 16 amino acids. Trimming took off 0 bases at V and 2 bases at J, with 12 bases between the two ends. CDR1 LNHNV and CDR2 YYDKDF come from the germline V gene (reference sequence). DNA of the CDR3: TGTGCCACCAGCAGAGATGTAGTTGGGGCCACAGATACGCAGTATTTT. Amino acid sequence: CATSRDVVGATDTQYF.

DNA of the CDR3: TGTGCCAGCAGTTTGGGGGCCATCGGCGGCACTGAAGCTTTCTTT. Encoded protein: CASSLGAIGGTEAFF. The chain carries TRBV12-3 or TRBV12-4 and TRBJ1-1, with a possible D match to TRBD1 (6 bases). The V gene lost 3 bases and the J gene lost 4 bases, with 15 bases spanning the gap. This CDR3 spans 15 amino acids.

The chain employs TRBV7-3 and TRBJ2-1; 8 bases fit TRBD2. Germline V CDR1 and CDR2: SGHTA, FQGTGA. V trimming: 5 bases; J trimming: 8 bases; junction bases outside the gene matches: 11. CDR3 size: 15 residues. This chain's CDR3 is CASSRGGGPSDEQFF. CDR3 nucleotides: TGTGCCAGCAGCCGAGGCGGGGGGCCGAGCGATGAGCAGTTCTTC. Drawing the rest from reference TRBV7-3 and TRBJ2-1, the complete variable domain is GAGVSQTPSNKVTEKGKYVELRCDPISGHTALYWYRQSLGQGPEFLIYFQGTGAADDSGLPNDRFFAVRPEGSVSTLKIQRTERGDSAVYLCASSRGGGPSDEQFFGPGTRLTVL.

V usage is TRBV20-1 and J usage is TRBJ2-4, with D perhaps TRBD1 (6 bases). Per germline, CDR1 DFQATT and CDR2 SNEGSKA (reference sequence). V lost 4 bases, J lost 3 bases, and 13 bases lay in between. The CDR3 has 14 amino acids. CDR3 in amino acids: CSANYRVGKNIQYF. In nucleotides, the CDR3 is TGCAGTGCTAACTACAGGGTGGGCAAAAACATTCAGTACTTC.

The CDR3 nucleotides are TGCGCCAGCAGCTTGGATGGTCTACCGACGCAGTATTTT. This encodes CASSLDGLPTQYF. The V and J genes are TRBV5-1 and TRBJ2-3; D not certain. Looked up from germline, CDR1 is SGHRS and CDR2 is YFSETQ. Trimming pared 0 bases from V and 9 bases from J, leaving 11 bases between. There are 13 residues in the CDR3.

The rearrangement links TRBV18 to TRBJ2-1, with D possibly matching TRBD2 (6 bases). The ends were cut back, 6 bases at V and 7 bases at J, with 19 bases in the middle. This CDR3 has 15 amino acids. The germline V gene encodes CDR1 KGHSH and CDR2 LQKENI. As DNA, the CDR3 is TGTGCCAGCTCCTTTGATGGGGGGACCCTGAATGAGCAGTTCTTC. This gives the protein CASSFDGGTLNEQFF.

The chain links TRBV5-1 to TRBJ2-3; TRBD2 is a possible D gene (5 bases). The germline gives CDR1 SGHRS, CDR2 YFSETQ. Deletions cut 4 bases from V and 0 bases from J, with 9 bases between. The CDR3 consists of 14 residues. The CDR3 nucleotides are TGCGCCAGCAGCCCCGACTACAGCACAGATACGCAGTATTTT. Translated, it gives CASSPDYSTDTQYF.

In its sample, this clonotype was seen a few times. This chain uses TRBV7-8 with TRBJ1-2; a weak D match, TRBD1 (5 bases). Trimming took 5 bases from V and 7 from J, leaving 11 bases between them. There are 12 residues in the CDR3. From germline, CDR1 is SGHVS and CDR2 FQNEAQ. CDR3: CASSRGGGGYTF. CDR3 bases: TGTGCCAGCAGCCGCGGGGGGGGTGGCTACACCTTC.

This clonotype was counted only a few times. This chain joins TRBV6-1 and TRBJ2-2; no clear D. CDR3 size: 16 residues. V lost 5 bases and J lost 1, with 14 bases in between. Germline CDR1 reads MNHNS; CDR2 reads SASEGT. The CDR3 sequence: CASSPPKPGNTGELFF. In DNA, the CDR3 is TGTGCCAGCAGTCCACCGAAGCCAGGGAACACCGGGGAGCTGTTTTTT.

The table lists this clonotype with many counts. This rearrangement joins TRBV24-1 to TRBJ2-2; D may be TRBD2 (6 bases). V shed 4 bases and J shed 4 bases, with 12 bases lying between them. The CDR3 is made up of 15 amino acids. Germline V gives CDR1 KGHDR, CDR2 SFDVKD. CDR3 sequence reads: CATSDHPGGTGELFF. The CDR3 DNA follows: TGTGCCACCAGTGACCACCCCGGGGGCACCGGGGAGCTGTTTTTT.

CDR3 in amino acids: CASSYGSWNTEAFF. Written as DNA, the CDR3 is TGTGCCAGCAGTTACGGATCTTGGAACACTGAAGCTTTCTTT. The rearrangement joins TRBV6-5 to TRBJ1-1, with D hard to call. The germline gives CDR1 MNHEY, CDR2 SVGAGI. Trimming shortened V by 2 bases and J by 1 base, and 8 bases separated the two germline ends. CDR3 length: 14 amino acids.

This clonotype was picked up a small number of times. V and J are TRBV6-5 and TRBJ2-7; 8 bases align to TRBD2. Germline CDR1 reads MNHEY; CDR2 reads SVGAGI. J lost 7 bases, V lost 2 bases, and 7 bases had no gene match. The CDR3 is 14 residues long. The CDR3, as DNA: TGTGCCAGCAGTTACGGGGCGGGGGGCGGAGAGCAGTACTTC. Protein product: CASSYGAGGGEQYF.

This CDR3 is CASSQYDFSSYEQYF. The CDR3 DNA is TGCGCCAGCAGCCAATACGACTTCAGCTCCTACGAGCAGTACTTC. The rearrangement joins TRBV4-1 to TRBJ2-7; the D is unclear. The CDR3 has 15 residues. CDR1 is MGHRA, CDR2 YSYEKL, per germline. With 2 bases removed from V and 0 bases from J, the gap between germline ends came to 11 bases.

The chain carries TRBV20-1 and TRBJ1-5; TRBD1 agrees at 7 bases. This CDR3 has 16 residues. Per the germline V gene, CDR1 is DFQATT and CDR2 is SNEGSKA (reference sequence). With V trimmed by 5 bases and J by 2 bases, 12 bases remained unmatched. CDR3 sequence (DNA): TGCAGTGCTTTTTCCCCGGACAGGAGGGGCAATCAGCCCCAGCATTTT. Its protein is CSAFSPDRRGNQPQHF.

This chain joins TRBV28 and TRBJ1-1; possible D gene TRBD1, 5 bases. V gave up 2 bases and J gave up 2 bases, with 12 bases separating them. The CDR3 covers 15 residues. The germline CDR1 and CDR2 sequences are MDHEN and SYDVKM. The CDR3 region has the DNA TGTGCCAGCAGTTTACTGCAGGGAGGAAACACTGAAGCTTTCTTT. It translates to CASSLLQGGNTEAFF.

V usage is TRBV4-3 and J usage is TRBJ2-7, with D possibly matching TRBD1 (7 bases). This CDR3 comprises 14 residues. Germline CDR1 LGHNA, CDR2 YSLEER. Trimming stripped 4 bases from V and 3 bases from J, with 13 bases between. The CDR3 protein is CASSPNRGLYEQYF. The CDR3, as DNA: TGCGCCAGCAGCCCCAACAGGGGACTCTACGAGCAGTACTTC.

The sample holds a few counts of this clonotype. The V gene is TRBV29-1, the J gene TRBJ2-6, with D perhaps TRBD1 (5 bases). There are 18 residues in the CDR3. Trimming took 6 bases from V and 0 from J, leaving 21 bases between them. CDR1 is SQVTM, CDR2 ANQGSEA, per germline. The CDR3 reads CSVLGVASKSSGANVLTF. CDR3 DNA: TGCAGCGTCCTAGGGGTTGCGTCCAAAAGCTCTGGGGCCAACGTCCTGACTTTC.

The CDR3 DNA follows: TGTGCCAGCAGCCTGCTTGCGAGTAACTATGGCTACACCTTC. Translated: CASSLLASNYGYTF. This chain uses TRBV5-5 with TRBJ1-2, with no clear D. The CDR3 is made up of 14 amino acids. The germline gives CDR1 SGHKS, CDR2 YYEKEE (reference sequence). V lost 4 bases to trimming and J lost 1 base, with 11 bases between them.

In this sample, this clonotype turned up many times. The chain uses TRBV5-1 and TRBJ2-5, with a weak D call TRBD2 (5 bases). This CDR3 contains 16 residues. The germline V gene encodes CDR1 SGHRS and CDR2 YFSETQ. Trimming pared 3 bases from V and 2 bases from J, leaving 17 bases between. The CDR3, as DNA: TGCGCCAGCAGCTGGCCTGGAGGAAGCGGACAAGAGACCCAGTACTTC. Residues: CASSWPGGSGQETQYF.

Only a few counts were recorded for this clonotype. CDR3 in amino acids: CASSLGTGWRDEQFF. In DNA, the CDR3 is TGTGCCAGCAGTTTAGGGACAGGGTGGCGGGATGAGCAGTTCTTC. V gene TRBV12-3 or TRBV12-4 combines with J gene TRBJ2-1, with TRBD1 matching 8 bases. The CDR3 runs 15 residues. J lost 8 bases, V lost 1 base, and 7 bases had no gene match.

This clonotype has only a few counts. The chain carries TRBV30 and TRBJ2-7, with D possibly being TRBD1 (6 bases). The germline V gene has CDR1 GTSNPN and CDR2 SVGIG (reference sequence). Trimming cost V 3 bases and J 1 base, with 16 bases left between them. The CDR3 has 15 amino acids. CDR3 loop: CAWSRGRDMSYEQYF. Written as DNA, the CDR3 is TGTGCCTGGAGCAGGGGTCGAGATATGTCCTACGAGCAGTACTTC.

The chain carries TRBV12-3 or TRBV12-4 and TRBJ2-7; 10 nucleotides align to TRBD1. The CDR3 loop spans 17 amino acids. J was trimmed by 3 bases and V by 1 base; bases with no gene match: 9. CDR3 DNA: TGTGCCAGCAGTTTAGGGACAGGGGGTATCGGTTACTACGAGCAGTACTTC. This sequence encodes CASSLGTGGIGYYEQYF.